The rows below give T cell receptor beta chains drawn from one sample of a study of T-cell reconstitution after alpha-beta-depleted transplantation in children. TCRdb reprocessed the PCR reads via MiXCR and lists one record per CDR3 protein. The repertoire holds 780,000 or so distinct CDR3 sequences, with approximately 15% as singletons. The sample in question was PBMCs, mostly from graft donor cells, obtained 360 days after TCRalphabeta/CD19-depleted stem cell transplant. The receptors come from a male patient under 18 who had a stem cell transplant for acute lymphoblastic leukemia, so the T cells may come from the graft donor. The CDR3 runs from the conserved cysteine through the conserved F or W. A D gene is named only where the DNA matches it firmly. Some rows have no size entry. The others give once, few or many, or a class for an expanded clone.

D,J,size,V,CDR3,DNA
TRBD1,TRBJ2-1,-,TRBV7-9,CASSSQMGQGGDEQFF,TGTGCCAGCAGCTCACAAATGGGACAGGGTGGCGATGAGCAGTTCTTC
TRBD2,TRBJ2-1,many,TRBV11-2,CASRSTGTSSYNEQFF,TGTGCCAGCAGGTCCACCGGGACTAGCTCCTACAATGAGCAGTTCTTC
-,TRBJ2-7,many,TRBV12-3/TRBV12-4,CASCKEVIGYEQYF,TGTGCCAGCTGTAAGGAGGTCATAGGCTACGAGCAGTACTTC
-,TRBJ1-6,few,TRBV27,CASSPSPLHF,TGTGCCAGCAGCCCTTCACCCCTCCACTTT
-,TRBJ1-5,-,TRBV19,CASSITGRQPQHF,TGTGCCAGTAGTATTACCGGGAGACAGCCCCAGCATTTT
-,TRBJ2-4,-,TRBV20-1,CSARDLGIRLAKNIQYF,TGCAGTGCTAGAGATCTGGGGATACGACTAGCCAAAAACATTCAGTACTTC
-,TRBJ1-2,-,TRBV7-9,CASSQFRVMSGYTF,TGTGCCAGCAGCCAATTTCGGGTGATGAGTGGCTACACCTTC
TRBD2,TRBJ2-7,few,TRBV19,CASSTSSGRSYEQYF,TGTGCCAGTAGTACGTCTAGCGGGAGAAGCTACGAGCAGTACTTC
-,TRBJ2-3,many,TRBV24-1,CATSDADRPRDTQYF,TGTGCCACCAGTGACGCCGACAGGCCCAGAGATACGCAGTATTTT
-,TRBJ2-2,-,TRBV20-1,CSARDPGSGGELFF,TGCAGTGCTAGAGATCCCGGTTCAGGCGGGGAGCTGTTTTTT
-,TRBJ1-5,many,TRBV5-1,CASSLYAGNNQPQHF,TGCGCCAGCAGCTTGTATGCAGGAAACAATCAGCCCCAGCATTTT
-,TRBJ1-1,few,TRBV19,CASSVRSQAFF,TGTGCCAGTAGCGTGCGCAGTCAAGCTTTCTTT
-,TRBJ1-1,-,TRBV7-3,CASSLNGGYTEAFF,TGTGCCAGCAGCTTAAACGGGGGCTACACTGAAGCTTTCTTT
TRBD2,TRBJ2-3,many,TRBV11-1,CASSTRLAGGPSTDTQYF,TGTGCCAGCAGCACGCGACTAGCGGGAGGGCCTAGCACAGATACGCAGTATTTT
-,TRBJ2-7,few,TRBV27,CASSSPRGDYEQYF,TGTGCCAGCAGTTCCCCGCGGGGCGACTACGAGCAGTACTTC
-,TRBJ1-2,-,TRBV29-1,CSVSTRAGLTDGYTF,TGCAGCGTGTCGACCCGCGCAGGGCTGACCGATGGCTACACCTTC
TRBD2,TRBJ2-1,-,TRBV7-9,CASSFSGENEQFF,TGTGCCAGCAGCTTCAGCGGGGAAAATGAGCAGTTCTTC
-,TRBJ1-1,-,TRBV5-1,CASSYNSDTEAFF,TGCGCCAGCAGCTATAATTCCGACACTGAAGCTTTCTTT
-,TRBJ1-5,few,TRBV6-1,CASGGVGAGDKGGPQHF,TGTGCCAGTGGGGGGGTCGGGGCAGGGGATAAAGGAGGCCCCCAGCATTTT
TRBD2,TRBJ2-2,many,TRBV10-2,CASSGLAVFSGELFF,TGCGCCAGCAGCGGACTAGCAGTTTTTTCCGGGGAGCTGTTTTTT
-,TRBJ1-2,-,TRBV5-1,CASSPAWGLGGYTF,TGCGCCAGCAGCCCCGCCTGGGGGTTGGGGGGCTACACCTTC
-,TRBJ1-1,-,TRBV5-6,CASSLTPGLNTEAFF,TGTGCCAGCAGCTTGACTCCGGGCCTGAACACTGAAGCTTTCTTT
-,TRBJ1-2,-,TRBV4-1,CASSQVGLGGYTF,TGCGCCAGCAGCCAAGTTGGCTTGGGGGGCTACACCTTC
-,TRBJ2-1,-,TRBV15,CATSRVLPGARFF,TGTGCCACCAGCAGAGTACTACCGGGAGCACGGTTCTTC
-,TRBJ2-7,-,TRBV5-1,CASSVTSLGIGYEQYF,TGCGCCAGCAGCGTAACCTCGTTAGGGATTGGTTACGAGCAGTACTTC
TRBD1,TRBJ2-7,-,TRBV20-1,CSAAPGTAYEQYF,TGCAGTGCTGCGCCCGGGACAGCCTACGAGCAGTACTTC
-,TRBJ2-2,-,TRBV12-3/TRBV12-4,CASTKRVHAISGELFF,TGTGCCAGCACCAAAAGGGTTCACGCGATTTCCGGGGAGCTGTTTTTT
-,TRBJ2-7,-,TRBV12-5,CASAPDINYEQYF,TGTGCTAGTGCCCCGGACATAAACTACGAGCAGTACTTC
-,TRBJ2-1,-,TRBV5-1,CASSFYGRNEQFF,TGCGCCAGCAGCTTCTACGGGAGAAATGAGCAGTTCTTC